The 21 T cell receptor beta chains below were found in one sample sequenced in a study of shared clonotypes between healthy human individuals. The repertoire was sequenced with immunoSEQ multiplex PCR; TCRdb's copy has only in-frame clones and lacks some. Among approximately 500,000 clones listed, approximately 80% were seen once. Specimen: PBMCs. Receptor source: a woman in her thirties or forties in good health. Some clones in this sample may be carry-over from other donors' samples.

Regarding this clone: One junction end disagrees with the germline gene, perhaps due to a read error. The chain has TRBV19 and TRBJ1-4; D ambiguous. Germline V lookup: CDR1 LNHDA, CDR2 SQIVND (reference sequence). The CDR3 is made up of 13 amino acids. The CDR3 nucleotides are TGTGCCAGTAGTAAGGGAACTGATGAAAAACTGTTTTTT. Translating gives CASSKGTDEKLFF.

This clone was observed a few times. The chain combines TRBV14 with TRBJ1-4; 7 bases agree with TRBD1. CDR3 length equals 15 residues. With V trimmed by 1 base and J by 4 bases, 3 bases remained unmatched. From germline, CDR1 is SGHDN and CDR2 FVKESK. CDR3 residues: CASSQAGQINEKLFF. CDR3 coding DNA: TGTGCCAGCAGCCAAGCGGGACAGATTAATGAAAAACTGTTTTTT.

CDR3 loop: CASSWPSGYGEQFF. The CDR3, as DNA: TGCGCCAGCAGTTGGCCTAGCGGTTACGGTGAGCAGTTCTTC. The chain has TRBV23-1 and TRBJ2-1, with TRBD2 identical over 7 bases. TRBV23-1 is filed as an ORF, its function uncertain. The CDR3 contains 14 residues. V trimming: 5 bases; J trimming: 9 bases; junction bases outside the gene matches: 10.

The rearrangement uses TRBV19 and TRBJ2-7, with D perhaps being TRBD1 or TRBD2 (5 bases each). The CDR3 spans 16 residues. The V gene lost 5 bases and the J gene lost 1 base, with 18 bases spanning the gap. Germline lookup yields CDR1 LNHDA and CDR2 SQIVND (reference sequence). The CDR3: CASSDTPGPSSYEQYF. CDR3 nucleotides: TGTGCCAGTAGTGACACTCCGGGGCCTTCTTCCTACGAGCAGTACTTC.

The J gene is TRBJ2-7, the V gene TRBV5-1, with D possibly TRBD1 on 6 matching bases. V was trimmed by 4 bases and J by 4 bases, leaving 18 bases between them. Germline V gene data show CDR1 as SGHRS and CDR2 as YFSETQ. CDR3 length: 15 amino acids. The CDR3 DNA follows: TGCGCCAGCAGCCACCAGACAGGCCTCACGTACGAGCAGTACTTC. Translating it yields CASSHQTGLTYEQYF.

The table lists this clone with many counts. The V call is TRBV6-4, the J call TRBJ2-3, with 7 nucleotides matching TRBD1. The germline gives CDR1 MRHNA, CDR2 SNTAGT. V lost 2 bases to trimming and J lost 0 bases; unmatched junction nucleotides: 5. The CDR3 runs 16 residues. The CDR3 region has the DNA TGTGCCAGCAGTGACCTACCAGGGGGTAGCACAGATACGCAGTATTTT. Translated, it gives CASSDLPGGSTDTQYF.

In its sample, this clone was seen once. The V call is TRBV28, the J call TRBJ2-7, with D uncertain. Germline assignment: CDR1 MDHEN and CDR2 SYDVKM. Trimming removed 6 bases from V and 4 bases from J, with 13 bases in between. The CDR3 has 13 residues. The CDR3 DNA reads TGTGCCAGCAGCTCCCCTGGACCTTACGAGCAGTACTTC. This translates into CASSSPGPYEQYF.

The V gene is TRBV7-3, the J gene TRBJ2-1; the D gene is possibly TRBD2 (6 bases). Trimming took off 4 bases at V and 7 bases at J, with 17 bases between the two ends. Germline V lookup: CDR1 SGHTA, CDR2 FQGTGA. CDR3 size: 15 residues. The CDR3 sequence: CASSSGLPGVNEQFF. In DNA, the CDR3 is TGTGCCAGCAGCTCGGGACTCCCCGGGGTGAATGAGCAGTTCTTC.

The chain links TRBV7-2 to TRBJ2-7, with 7 bases matching TRBD2. Germline CDR1 reads SGHTA; CDR2 reads FQGNSA. The CDR3 has 14 amino acids. Losses at the gene ends were 5 bases for V and 3 bases for J; bases not matched to a gene: 7. The CDR3 DNA reads as TGTGCCAGCAGCCCCGGACTAGGGGTCTACGAGCAGTACTTC. Translated: CASSPGLGVYEQYF. Full variable domain (remainder filled in from reference TRBV7-2 and TRBJ2-7): GAGVSQSPSNKVTEKGKDVELRCDPISGHTALYWYRQSLGQGLEFLIYFQGNSAPDKSGLPSDRFSAERTGGSVSTLTIQRTQQEDSAVYLCASSPGLGVYEQYFGPGTRLTVT.

V usage is TRBV5-1 and J usage is TRBJ2-1; possibly TRBD1 for D (5 bases). The CDR3 contains 14 residues. V lost 0 bases and J lost 8, with 12 bases in between. Germline assignment: CDR1 SGHRS and CDR2 YFSETQ. CDR3 sequence reads: CASSLGPGFYEQFF. The DNA for the CDR3 is TGCGCCAGCAGCTTGGGCCCAGGGTTCTATGAGCAGTTCTTC.

The chain uses TRBV7-9 and TRBJ1-2, with a possible D match to TRBD1 (5 bases). Trimming took 1 base from V and 6 from J, leaving 12 bases between them. CDR1 is SEHNR, CDR2 FQNEAQ, per germline (reference sequence). The CDR3 contains 14 residues. The CDR3 sequence: CASSLVGQRDGYTF. The CDR3 DNA reads as TGTGCCAGCAGCTTAGTCGGACAACGGGATGGCTACACCTTC.

The J gene is TRBJ1-1, the V gene TRBV30, with D uncertain. The CDR3 length is 13 residues. Deletions cut 2 bases from V and 2 bases from J, with 9 bases between. The germline V gene has CDR1 GTSNPN and CDR2 SVGIG (reference sequence). As DNA, the CDR3 is TGTGCCTGGAGTCAGGCACGTAACACTGAAGCTTTCTTT. It encodes CAWSQARNTEAFF.

The chain couples TRBV9 to TRBJ2-1, with 7 positions matching TRBD1. V shed 6 bases, J shed 4 bases, and the junction held 13 bases outside the gene matches. This CDR3 contains 16 residues. From germline, CDR1 is SGDLS and CDR2 YYNGEE. CDR3 residues: CASTRDGDSLYNEQFF. Written as DNA, the CDR3 is TGTGCCAGCACCCGCGACGGGGACAGCCTATACAATGAGCAGTTCTTC.

Concerning this clone itself: Other DNA sequences in this sample translate to the same CDR3. The chain recombines TRBV7-9 with TRBJ1-4, with a weak D call TRBD1 (5 bases). The length of the CDR3 is 15 residues. Germline lookup yields CDR1 SEHNR and CDR2 FQNEAQ (reference sequence). The V end lost 1 base, the J end lost 8 bases, and 14 bases lay between the germline ends. CDR3 residues: CASSLVGQGDEKLFF. The CDR3 DNA reads TGTGCCAGCAGCTTAGTTGGGCAGGGAGACGAAAAACTGTTTTTT.

This chain links TRBV14 with TRBJ1-2; D might be TRBD1 (5 bases). CDR3 length: 17 amino acids. Germline V gene sequence: CDR1 SGHDN, CDR2 FVKESK. V lost 2 bases and J lost 5, with 21 bases in between. The CDR3 nucleotides are TGTGCCAGCAGCCAAATTTCCCCGACAGATTCCGGATATGGCTACACCTTC. Translating gives CASSQISPTDSGYGYTF.

The chain uses TRBV14 and TRBJ2-2, with 8 bases aligning to TRBD2. The CDR3 extends over 18 amino acids. The germline V gene has CDR1 SGHDN and CDR2 FVKESK. J lost 4 bases, V lost 0 bases, and 10 bases had no gene match. CDR3 DNA sequence: TGTGCCAGCAGCCAAGATCTTTCAGCGGGAGTTCTCACCGGGGAGCTGTTTTTT. Translated, it gives CASSQDLSAGVLTGELFF. Filled out from reference TRBV14 and TRBJ2-2, the complete variable domain reads EAGVTQFPSHSVIEKGQTVTLRCDPISGHDNLYWYRRVMGKEIKFLLHFVKESKQDESGMPNNRFLAERTGGTYSTLKVQPAELEDSGVYFCASSQDLSAGVLTGELFFGEGSRLTVL.

CDR3 protein: CASSLAGTDEQFF. CDR3 nucleotide sequence: TGCGCCAGCAGCTTGGCTGGGACGGACGAGCAGTTCTTC. The rearrangement uses TRBV5-1 and TRBJ2-1; the D gene could be TRBD1 or TRBD2 (5 bases each). The CDR3 extends over 13 amino acids. Trimming took 0 bases from V and 10 from J, leaving 11 bases between them. The germline V gene has CDR1 SGHRS and CDR2 YFSETQ.

V and J are TRBV7-2 and TRBJ2-7; the match to TRBD2 covers 10 bases. The length of the CDR3 is 14 residues. Germline V lookup: CDR1 SGHTA, CDR2 FQGNSA. V gave up 3 bases and J gave up 2 bases; unmatched junction bases: 1. The CDR3 sequence is CASSFLAGAYEQYF. As DNA, the CDR3 is TGTGCCAGCAGCTTTCTAGCGGGAGCCTACGAGCAGTACTTC.

V is TRBV4-1 and J is TRBJ2-1; unclear D gene. V was pared by 3 bases and J by 7 bases, with 16 bases between. The germline V gene has CDR1 MGHRA and CDR2 YSYEKL. This CDR3 is 15 amino acids long. CDR3 protein: CASSQMAGFTNEQFF. CDR3 DNA: TGCGCCAGCAGCCAGATGGCCGGGTTCACGAATGAGCAGTTCTTC.

In DNA form, the CDR3 reads TGTGCCATCAGCAACAGGGACTCTGGAAACACCATATATTTT. Protein product: CAISNRDSGNTIYF. The V call is TRBV10-3, the J call TRBJ1-3, with D tentatively TRBD1 (6 bases). Germline V CDR1 and CDR2: ENHRY, SYGVKD. The V end lost 6 bases, the J end lost 0 bases, and 9 bases lay between the germline ends. This CDR3 region has 14 residues.

The chain combines TRBV11-2 with TRBJ1-2; D remains unclear. This CDR3 spans 13 amino acids. V was shortened by 4 bases and J by 2 bases, with 8 bases between the two germline ends. The germline V gene encodes CDR1 SGHAT and CDR2 FQNNGV. CDR3 loop: CASSSLENYGYTF. Here the CDR3 DNA reads TGTGCCAGCAGCTCGCTAGAGAACTATGGCTACACCTTC.